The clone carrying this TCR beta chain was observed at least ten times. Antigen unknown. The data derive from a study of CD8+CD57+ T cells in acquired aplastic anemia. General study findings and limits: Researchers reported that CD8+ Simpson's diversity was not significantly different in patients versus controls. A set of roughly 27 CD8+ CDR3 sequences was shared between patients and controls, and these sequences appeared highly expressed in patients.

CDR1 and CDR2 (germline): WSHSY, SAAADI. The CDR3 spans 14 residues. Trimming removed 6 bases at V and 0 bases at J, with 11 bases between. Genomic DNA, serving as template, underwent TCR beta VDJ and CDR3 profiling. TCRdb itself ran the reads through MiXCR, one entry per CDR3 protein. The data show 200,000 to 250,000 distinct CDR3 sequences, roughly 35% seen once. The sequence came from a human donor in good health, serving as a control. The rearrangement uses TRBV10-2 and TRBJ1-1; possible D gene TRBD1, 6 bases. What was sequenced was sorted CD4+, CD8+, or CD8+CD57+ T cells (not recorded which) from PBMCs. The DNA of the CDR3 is TGCGCCAGCAGCCTGCAGGGGATGAACACTGAAGCTTTCTTT. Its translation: CASSLQGMNTEAFF.